Below are 27 T cell receptor beta chains sequenced from a single sample in a study of early T cells in non-severe SARS-CoV-2 infection (dated by TCRdb to the early 2020s). To prepare the library, 5' RACE was applied. This sample was sequenced with a NextSeq 500. Using fastp trimming at Q25 and MiXCR clonotype assembly, TCRdb reanalyzed the public sequencing data and kept in-frame beta chains. Entries are consolidated by CDR3 protein sequence, retaining the most common genes and DNA. A total of roughly 34,000 distinct CDR3 sequences appear in this sample, 6.8% of them only once. Around 25% of the sample is taken by the ten largest. The sample in question was whole blood, obtained at baseline. These receptors were collected from an adult who was a healthcare worker with PCR-confirmed SARS-CoV-2 infection or an uninfected control (not recorded which).

The V gene is TRBV12-3 or TRBV12-4, the J gene TRBJ1-4, with D tentatively TRBD1 (5 bases). Trimming removed 7 bases at V and 10 bases at J, with 19 bases between. The CDR3 is 14 amino acids. This CDR3 reads CASTIQGPLGKLFF. The CDR3 region has the DNA TGTGCCAGCACCATCCAGGGCCCCCTGGGAAAACTGTTTTTT.

This rearrangement joins TRBV20-1 to TRBJ1-5, with D possibly TRBD1 on 6 matching bases. From germline, CDR1 is DFQATT and CDR2 SNEGSKA (reference sequence). The V end lost 4 bases, the J end lost 6 bases, and 13 bases lay between the germline ends. The CDR3 extends over 13 amino acids. The CDR3 DNA is TGCAGTGCTATTGGTGGGGGCGGTCAGCCCCAGCATTTT. It encodes CSAIGGGGQPQHF.

In its sample, this clonotype was seen many times. The V gene is TRBV20-1, the J gene TRBJ2-7; unclear D gene. The germline CDR1 and CDR2 sequences are DFQATT and SNEGSKA (reference sequence). This CDR3 is built from 15 residues. The germline V and J ends were trimmed by 0 bases and 1 base, with 13 bases remaining between them. CDR3 bases: TGCAGTGCTAGAGATTCAACGACGTTTTCCTACGAGCAGTACTTC. Translating gives CSARDSTTFSYEQYF.

This clonotype was observed at least ten times. The rearrangement joins TRBV19 to TRBJ2-1, with D possibly TRBD1 on 5 matching bases. CDR1 is LNHDA, CDR2 SQIVND, per germline (reference sequence). V was trimmed by 3 bases and J by 4 bases, leaving 13 bases between them. This CDR3 is 15 amino acids long. CDR3 sequence reads: CASSIPGSRYNEQFF. The CDR3 region has the DNA TGTGCCAGTAGTATTCCAGGGTCACGATACAATGAGCAGTTCTTC.

The chain joins TRBV2 to TRBJ1-5, with 12 bases aligning to TRBD1. After removal of 8 bases from V and 7 bases from J, the junction contained 6 bases not matched to a gene. This CDR3 has 14 residues. The germline V gene has CDR1 SNHLY and CDR2 FYNNEI. CDR3 protein: CASAGTGGRQPQHF. CDR3 DNA: TGTGCCAGCGCCGGGACAGGGGGCCGGCAGCCCCAGCATTTT.

This clonotype came up many times. The rearrangement joins TRBV2 to TRBJ1-1; D is perhaps TRBD1 (5 bases). In germline, CDR1 is SNHLY, CDR2 FYNNEI. Trimming removed 3 bases at V and 1 base at J, with 18 bases between. This CDR3 comprises 17 residues. This CDR3 reads CASSDFGRRRGNTEAFF. The CDR3, as DNA: TGTGCCAGCAGTGATTTTGGCAGGAGGAGGGGGAACACTGAAGCTTTCTTT. Combining the CDR3 with reference TRBV2 and TRBJ1-1 gives the whole variable domain EPEVTQTPSHQVTQMGQEVILRCVPISNHLYFYWYRQILGQKVEFLVSFYNNEISEKSEIFDDQFSVERPDGSNFTLKIRSTKLEDSAMYFCASSDFGRRRGNTEAFFGQGTRLTVV.

This clonotype was counted ten times or more. The chain couples TRBV5-6 to TRBJ1-5, with no clear D. CDR3 length: 13 residues. V lost 0 bases, J lost 6 bases, and 7 bases lay in between. Germline-derived CDR1 and CDR2 are SGHDT and YYEEEE. This chain's CDR3 is CASSLGYGQPQHF. In DNA form, the CDR3 reads TGTGCCAGCAGCTTGGGGTACGGTCAGCCCCAGCATTTT.

This clonotype was seen many times. CDR3 loop: CASSDRFGGSPLHF. For the CDR3, the DNA is TGTGCCAGCAGTGACCGCTTTGGGGGATCACCCCTCCACTTT. The V call is TRBV2, the J call TRBJ1-6, with TRBD1 as a possible D gene (5 bases). The germline V gene encodes CDR1 SNHLY and CDR2 FYNNEI. The CDR3 consists of 14 residues. V lost 3 bases and J 10 bases, leaving 13 bases between the germline ends.

The rearrangement links TRBV2 to TRBJ2-3; D not certain. Trimming took off 0 bases at V and 4 bases at J, with 2 bases between the two ends. Germline V gene lookup returns CDR1 SNHLY and CDR2 FYNNEI. This CDR3 is built from 12 residues. CDR3 protein: CASSEASDTQYF. The CDR3 nucleotides read TGTGCCAGCAGTGAAGCCTCAGATACGCAGTATTTT.

This clonotype has at least ten counts. The chain uses TRBV6-1 and TRBJ1-3; D possibly corresponds to TRBD1 (6 bases). V shed 8 bases and J shed 8 bases, with 16 bases lying between them. From germline, CDR1 is MNHNS and CDR2 SASEGT. The CDR3 loop spans 13 amino acids. CDR3: CASGGTIGDTIYF. The CDR3 region has the DNA TGTGCCAGCGGAGGGACAATCGGTGACACCATATATTTT.

CDR3 region: CAWNPSRLGTDTQYF. The CDR3, as DNA: TGTGCCTGGAACCCGAGCCGGTTGGGGACAGATACGCAGTATTTT. The chain combines TRBV30 with TRBJ2-3; D not certain. The CDR3 loop spans 15 amino acids. Germline V gene lookup returns CDR1 GTSNPN and CDR2 SVGIG (reference sequence). Trimming removed 4 bases at V and 3 bases at J, with 17 bases between.

This clonotype was detected many times. The chain is built from TRBV28 and TRBJ2-3; 7 bases line up with TRBD2. Germline V gene lookup returns CDR1 MDHEN and CDR2 SYDVKM. This CDR3 has 15 residues. V lost 6 bases, J lost 1 base, and 7 bases stayed unmatched. In DNA form, the CDR3 reads TGTGCCAGCAGCTCTATCACTAGCGGCACAGATACGCAGTATTTT. Translating it yields CASSSITSGTDTQYF. Based on the CDR3 plus reference TRBV28 and TRBJ2-3, the full variable domain is DVKVTQSSRYLVKRTGEKVFLECVQDMDHENMFWYRQDPGLGLRLIYFSYDVKMKEKGDIPEGYSVSREKKERFSLILESASTNQTSMYLCASSSITSGTDTQYFGPGTRLTVL.

This clonotype was observed once. The chain couples TRBV28 to TRBJ1-5, with TRBD1 identical over 8 bases. From germline, CDR1 is MDHEN and CDR2 SYDVKM. The J segment lost 3 bases and the V segment lost 2 bases, leaving 3 bases of the junction unmatched. This CDR3 contains 15 residues. The CDR3 region has the DNA TGTGCCAGCAGTTTAAGACAGGGGAACAATCAGCCCCAGCATTTT. It is translated as CASSLRQGNNQPQHF.

The rearrangement links TRBV18 to TRBJ2-5; D not resolved. Trimming removed 3 bases from V and 3 bases from J, with 14 bases in between. This CDR3 contains 15 residues. Germline CDR1 reads KGHSH; CDR2 reads LQKENI. The CDR3 spells CASSPEAVGKETQYF. CDR3 nucleotide sequence: TGTGCCAGCTCACCTGAGGCGGTAGGGAAAGAGACCCAGTACTTC.

J is TRBJ2-7 and V is TRBV19, with D perhaps given as TRBD1 or TRBD2 (5 bases each). V lost 3 bases and J 7 bases, leaving 13 bases between the germline ends. The germline gives CDR1 LNHDA, CDR2 SQIVND (reference sequence). This CDR3 has 13 residues. The CDR3 nucleotides read TGTGCCAGTAGTATGAACACCGGGACGGAGCAGTACTTC. Translation: CASSMNTGTEQYF.

This clonotype was detected only a few times. The CDR3 sequence: CASSSGWGKGNQPQHF. The CDR3 region has the DNA TGTGCCAGCAGCTCAGGGTGGGGGAAAGGCAATCAGCCCCAGCATTTT. V usage is TRBV12-3 or TRBV12-4 and J usage is TRBJ1-5; possibly TRBD1 for D (5 bases). Trimming stripped 6 bases from V and 2 bases from J, with 17 bases between. The CDR3 contains 16 residues.

This clonotype appeared a few times. The chain employs TRBV6-1 and TRBJ2-2; maybe TRBD2 (6 bases). The CDR3 runs 14 residues. The V end lost 10 bases, the J end lost 2 bases, and 14 bases lay between the germline ends. Germline lookup yields CDR1 MNHNS and CDR2 SASEGT. The CDR3 coding sequence is TGTGCCACGGGGAGGTCGTTTAACACCGGGGAGCTGTTTTTT. Its translation: CATGRSFNTGELFF.

This clonotype was recorded a few times. This sequence joins TRBV30 and TRBJ1-5, with D maybe TRBD1 (6 bases). The CDR3 spans 14 residues. Trimming cost V 0 bases and J 3 bases, with 9 bases left between them. Per the germline V gene, CDR1 is GTSNPN and CDR2 is SVGIG (reference sequence). The CDR3 loop reads CAWSVGGSNQPQHF. In DNA form, the CDR3 reads TGTGCCTGGAGTGTAGGGGGATCCAATCAGCCCCAGCATTTT.

This clonotype showed up many times. The chain recombines TRBV4-2 with TRBJ2-7; 14 bases fit TRBD2. The CDR3 extends over 16 amino acids. Germline values: CDR1 LGHNA, CDR2 YNFKEQ. The trim removed 0 bases at V and 6 bases at J, leaving 4 bases unmatched. Here the CDR3 DNA reads TGTGCCAGCAGCCAAGAGCCGGGGACTAGCGGGAGCGAGCAGTACTTC. It codes for CASSQEPGTSGSEQYF.

The sample holds a few counts of this clonotype. The chain is built from TRBV6-2 or TRBV6-3 and TRBJ1-5, with D maybe TRBD1 (5 bases). This CDR3 has 13 residues. Trimming took 6 bases from V and 6 from J, leaving 12 bases between them. CDR1 is MNHEY, CDR2 SVGEGT, per germline. The CDR3 loop is CASRGLNSQPQHF. The CDR3 region has the DNA TGTGCCAGCAGGGGACTGAACAGTCAGCCCCAGCATTTT.

This clonotype has a count of ten or more. Written as DNA, the CDR3 is TGTGCCAGCAGCTTAGTTTCCAGCGCAATTATCAATGAGCAGTTCTTC. Translation: CASSLVSSAIINEQFF. The chain employs TRBV11-2 and TRBJ2-1; D gene unclear. V gave up 1 base and J gave up 6 bases, with 16 bases separating them. Germline V gives CDR1 SGHAT, CDR2 FQNNGV. The CDR3 is 16 amino acids.

In its sample, this clonotype was seen many times. The chain combines TRBV6-5 with TRBJ2-7; 7 nucleotides line up with TRBD1. The junction had 3 bases not matched to a gene; V was cut back by 5 bases and J by 5 bases. There are 12 residues in the CDR3. CDR1 MNHEY and CDR2 SVGAGI come from the germline V gene. CDR3 protein: CASSRGGHEQYF. The CDR3, as DNA: TGTGCCAGCAGTCGAGGGGGCCACGAGCAGTACTTC.

This clonotype occurred many times. The chain uses TRBV5-1 and TRBJ2-7; D ambiguous. Trimming took off 4 bases at V and 6 bases at J, with 11 bases between the two ends. CDR3 size: 12 residues. The germline gives CDR1 SGHRS, CDR2 YFSETQ. CDR3 sequence: CASSPPPGEQYF. In nucleotides, the CDR3 is TGCGCCAGCAGCCCCCCCCCGGGCGAGCAGTACTTC. Using reference TRBV5-1 and TRBJ2-7 for the parts outside the CDR3, the full variable domain is KAGVTQTPRYLIKTRGQQVTLSCSPISGHRSVSWYQQTPGQGLQFLFEYFSETQRNKGNFPGRFSGRQFSNSRSEMNVSTLELGDSALYLCASSPPPGEQYFGPGTRLTVT.

This clonotype has at least ten counts. The chain carries TRBV19 and TRBJ1-1; no firm D call. Germline V gene lookup returns CDR1 LNHDA and CDR2 SQIVND (reference sequence). With 9 bases removed from V and 1 base from J, the gap between germline ends came to 9 bases. CDR3 length: 12 residues. The CDR3 nucleotides are TGTGCCAGCTCCCGGGGGAACACTGAAGCTTTCTTT. It translates to CASSRGNTEAFF.

This clonotype was seen repeatedly, ten times or more. V usage is TRBV7-2 and J usage is TRBJ1-1; D uncertain. Germline-derived CDR1 and CDR2 are SGHTA and FQGNSA. Trimming removed 4 bases at V and 0 bases at J, with 9 bases between. This CDR3 comprises 14 residues. The CDR3 DNA reads as TGTGCCAGCAGCTACCAGCTAATGAACACTGAAGCTTTCTTT. Translating gives CASSYQLMNTEAFF. The complete variable domain, with remaining parts taken from reference TRBV7-2 and TRBJ1-1, reads GAGVSQSPSNKVTEKGKDVELRCDPISGHTALYWYRQSLGQGLEFLIYFQGNSAPDKSGLPSDRFSAERTGGSVSTLTIQRTQQEDSAVYLCASSYQLMNTEAFFGQGTRLTVV.

This clonotype was found many times. V gene TRBV27 combines with J gene TRBJ2-3, with D unclear. The CDR3 is 15 amino acids. Germline V gene data show CDR1 as MNHEY and CDR2 as SMNVEV (reference sequence). V gave up 0 bases and J gave up 0 bases, with 7 bases separating them. CDR3 sequence reads: CASSLSTVSTDTQYF. CDR3 DNA sequence: TGTGCCAGCAGTTTATCGACGGTGAGCACAGATACGCAGTATTTT.

The table lists this clonotype with many counts. This chain joins TRBV12-3 or TRBV12-4 and TRBJ1-5, with TRBD1 identical over 7 bases. CDR3 length: 14 amino acids. V dropped 5 bases and J dropped 6; count of bases not matched to a gene: 7. CDR3 amino acids: CASSPDRVGQPQHF. In DNA form, the CDR3 reads TGTGCCAGCAGTCCCGACAGGGTCGGTCAGCCCCAGCATTTT.